This T cell receptor beta chain came from a study of T cells in Graves' hyperthyroidism and ophthalmopathy. Fresh 10 ml peripheral blood yielded PBMCs. The source material, RNA transcripts, was used to amplify TCR beta CDR3 regions. First-round RT-PCR of the TCR CDR3 relied on the HTBI primer set. TCRdb used MiXCR to reprocess the multiplex PCR reads, holding one entry per CDR3 protein. Here the sample spans 360,000 or so distinct CDR3 sequences, 19% being singletons. Germline-derived CDR1 and CDR2 are WNHNN and SYGVQD (reference sequence). This CDR3 has 13 amino acids. The V segment lost 7 bases and the J segment 4 bases; nucleotides outside the gene matches: 6. This clonotype has a count of ten or more.

The clonotype was recovered from a woman aged 18-35 years with Graves' hyperthyroidism. What was sequenced was blood. The chain carries TRBV10-1 and TRBJ2-5, with 7 bases identical to TRBD1. The CDR3 DNA follows: TGCGCCAGCATGACAGGGAAAGGAGAGACCCAGTACTTC. Protein product: CASMTGKGETQYF.